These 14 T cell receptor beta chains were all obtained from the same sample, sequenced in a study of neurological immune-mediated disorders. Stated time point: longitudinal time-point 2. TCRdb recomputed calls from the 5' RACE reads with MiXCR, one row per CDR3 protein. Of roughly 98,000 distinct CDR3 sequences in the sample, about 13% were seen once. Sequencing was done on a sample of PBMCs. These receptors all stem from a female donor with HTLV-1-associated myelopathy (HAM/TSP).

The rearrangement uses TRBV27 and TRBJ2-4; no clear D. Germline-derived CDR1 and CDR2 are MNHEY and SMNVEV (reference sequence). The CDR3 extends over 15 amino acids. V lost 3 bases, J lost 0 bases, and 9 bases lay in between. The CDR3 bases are TGTGCCAGCAGTTTCGGCCATCTAGCCAAAAACATTCAGTACTTC. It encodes CASSFGHLAKNIQYF.

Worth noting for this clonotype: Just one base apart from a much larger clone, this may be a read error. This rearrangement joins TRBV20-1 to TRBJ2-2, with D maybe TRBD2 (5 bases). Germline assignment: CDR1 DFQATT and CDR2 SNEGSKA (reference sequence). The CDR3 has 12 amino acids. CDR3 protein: CSTRAYSGELFF. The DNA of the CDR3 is TGCAGTACTAGGGCTTATAGCGGGGAGCTGTTTTTT.

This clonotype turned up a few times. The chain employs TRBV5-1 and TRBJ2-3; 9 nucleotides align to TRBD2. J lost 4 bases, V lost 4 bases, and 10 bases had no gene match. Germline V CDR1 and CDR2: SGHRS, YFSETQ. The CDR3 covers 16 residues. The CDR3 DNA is TGCGCCAGCAGCCCGATCCCGGGCGGGGGGGCAGATACGCAGTATTTT. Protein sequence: CASSPIPGGGADTQYF.

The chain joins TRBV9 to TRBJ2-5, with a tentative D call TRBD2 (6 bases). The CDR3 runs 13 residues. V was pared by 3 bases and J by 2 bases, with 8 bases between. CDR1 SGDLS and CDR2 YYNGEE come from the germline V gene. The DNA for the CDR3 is TGTGCCAGCAGCGCGGGACTTCAAGAGACCCAGTACTTC. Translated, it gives CASSAGLQETQYF. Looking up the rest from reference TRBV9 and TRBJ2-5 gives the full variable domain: DSGVTQTPKHLITATGQRVTLRCSPRSGDLSVYWYQQSLDQGLQFLIQYYNGEERAKGNILERFSAQQFPDLHSELNLSSLELGDSALYFCASSAGLQETQYFGPGTRLLVL.

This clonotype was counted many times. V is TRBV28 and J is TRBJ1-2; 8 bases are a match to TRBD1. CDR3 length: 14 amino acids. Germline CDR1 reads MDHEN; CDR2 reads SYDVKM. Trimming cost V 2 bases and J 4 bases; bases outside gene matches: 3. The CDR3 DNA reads TGTGCCAGCAGTTTAGCCGGGACAGGCTATGGCTACACCTTC. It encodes CASSLAGTGYGYTF.

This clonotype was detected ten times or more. The CDR3 DNA reads TGTGCCAGCAGCCCACGGCTCGGGGAGCTGTTTTTT. Residues: CASSPRLGELFF. V usage is TRBV25-1 and J usage is TRBJ2-2; no firm D call. Trimming pared 6 bases from V and 7 bases from J, leaving 9 bases between. In germline, CDR1 is MGHDK, CDR2 SYGVNS. This CDR3 spans 12 amino acids.

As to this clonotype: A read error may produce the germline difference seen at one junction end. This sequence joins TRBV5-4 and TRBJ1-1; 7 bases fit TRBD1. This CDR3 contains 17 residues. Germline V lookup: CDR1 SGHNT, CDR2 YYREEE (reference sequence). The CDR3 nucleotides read TGTGCCAGCAGCCTATTCCTTACAGGGGTCCGGAACACTGAAGCTCTCTTT. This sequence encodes CASSLFLTGVRNTEALF.

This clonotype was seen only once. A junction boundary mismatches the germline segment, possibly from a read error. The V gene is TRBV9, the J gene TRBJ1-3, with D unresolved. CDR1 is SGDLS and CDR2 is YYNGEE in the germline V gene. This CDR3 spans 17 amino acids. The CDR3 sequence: CASSASGQGDSGDTIYF. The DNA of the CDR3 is TGTGCCAGCAGCGCATCAGGCCAAGGCGACTCTGGAGACACCATATATTTT.

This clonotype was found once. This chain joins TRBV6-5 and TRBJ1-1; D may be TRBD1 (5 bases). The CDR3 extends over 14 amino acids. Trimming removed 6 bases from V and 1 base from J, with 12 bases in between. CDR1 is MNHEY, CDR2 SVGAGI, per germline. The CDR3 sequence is CASSSGPTNTEAFF. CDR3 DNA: TGTGCCAGCAGCTCGGGACCGACGAACACTGAAGCTTTCTTT.

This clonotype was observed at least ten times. CDR3 protein: CAISESGGSKAFF. CDR3 DNA sequence: TGTGCCATCAGTGAAAGTGGGGGAAGCAAAGCTTTCTTT. This sequence joins TRBV10-3 and TRBJ1-1; D might be TRBD1 (5 bases). CDR1 and CDR2 (germline): ENHRY, SYGVKD. The CDR3 has 13 residues. V gave up 3 bases and J gave up 9 bases, with 14 bases separating them.

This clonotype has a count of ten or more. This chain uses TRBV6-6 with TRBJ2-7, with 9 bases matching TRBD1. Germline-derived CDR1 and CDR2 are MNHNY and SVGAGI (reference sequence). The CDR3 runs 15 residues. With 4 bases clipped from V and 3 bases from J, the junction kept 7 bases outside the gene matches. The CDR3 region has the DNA TGTGCCAGCAGTTCCCACGGGACAGGGAACTACGAGCAGTACTTC. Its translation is CASSSHGTGNYEQYF.

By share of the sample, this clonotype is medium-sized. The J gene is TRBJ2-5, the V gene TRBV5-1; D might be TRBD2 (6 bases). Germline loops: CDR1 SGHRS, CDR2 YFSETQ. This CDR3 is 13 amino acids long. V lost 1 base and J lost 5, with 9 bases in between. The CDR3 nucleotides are TGCGCCAGCAGCTTGACTAGCTGGGAGACCCAGTACTTC. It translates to CASSLTSWETQYF.

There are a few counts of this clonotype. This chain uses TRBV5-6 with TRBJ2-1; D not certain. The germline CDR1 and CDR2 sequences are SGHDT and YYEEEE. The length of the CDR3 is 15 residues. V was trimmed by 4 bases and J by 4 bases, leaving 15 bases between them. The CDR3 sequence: CASSLGPVIYNEQFF. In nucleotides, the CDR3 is TGTGCCAGCAGCCTCGGGCCAGTAATTTACAATGAGCAGTTCTTC.

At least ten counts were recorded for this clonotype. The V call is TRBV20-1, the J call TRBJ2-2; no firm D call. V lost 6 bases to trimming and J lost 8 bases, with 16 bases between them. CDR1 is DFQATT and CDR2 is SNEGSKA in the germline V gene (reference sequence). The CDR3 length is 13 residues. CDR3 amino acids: CSARNLNGGELFF. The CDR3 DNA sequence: TGCAGTGCCAGAAACCTCAACGGGGGGGAGCTGTTTTTT.